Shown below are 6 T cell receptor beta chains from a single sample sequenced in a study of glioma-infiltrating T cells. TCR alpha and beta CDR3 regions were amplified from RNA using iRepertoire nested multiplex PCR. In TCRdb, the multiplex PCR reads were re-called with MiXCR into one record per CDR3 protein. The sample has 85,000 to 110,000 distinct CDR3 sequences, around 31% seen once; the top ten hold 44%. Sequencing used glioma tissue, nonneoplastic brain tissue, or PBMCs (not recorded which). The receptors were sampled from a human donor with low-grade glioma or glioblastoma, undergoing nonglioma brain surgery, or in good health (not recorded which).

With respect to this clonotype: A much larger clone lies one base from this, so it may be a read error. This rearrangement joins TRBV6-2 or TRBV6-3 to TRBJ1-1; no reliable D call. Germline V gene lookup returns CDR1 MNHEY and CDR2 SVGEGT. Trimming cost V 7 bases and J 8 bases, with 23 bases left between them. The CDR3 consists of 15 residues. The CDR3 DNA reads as TGTGCCAGCATCCCTCCCGCAGACCGTCTAAGGGAAGCTTTCTTT. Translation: CASIPPADRLREAFF.

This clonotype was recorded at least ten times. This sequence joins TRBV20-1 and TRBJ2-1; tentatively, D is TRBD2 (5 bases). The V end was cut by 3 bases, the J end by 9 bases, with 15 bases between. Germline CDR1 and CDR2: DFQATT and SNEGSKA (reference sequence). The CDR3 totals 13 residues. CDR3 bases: TGCAGTGCTAGCCGCGCTAGCTGGGGTGAGCAGTTCTTC. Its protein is CSASRASWGEQFF.

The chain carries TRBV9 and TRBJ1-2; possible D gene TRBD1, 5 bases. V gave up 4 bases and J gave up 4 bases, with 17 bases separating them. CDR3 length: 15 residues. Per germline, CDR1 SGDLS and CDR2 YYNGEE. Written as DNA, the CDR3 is TGTGCCAGCAGCCTTTCCTCCGGGGGGATCTATGGCTACACCTTC. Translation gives CASSLSSGGIYGYTF.

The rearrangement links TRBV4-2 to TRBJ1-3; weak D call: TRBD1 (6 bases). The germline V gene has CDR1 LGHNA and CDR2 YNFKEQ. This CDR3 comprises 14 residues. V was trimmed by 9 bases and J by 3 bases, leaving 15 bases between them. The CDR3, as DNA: TGTGCCAGTAAGCAAAGGGGGAGTGGAAACACCATATATTTT. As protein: CASKQRGSGNTIYF.

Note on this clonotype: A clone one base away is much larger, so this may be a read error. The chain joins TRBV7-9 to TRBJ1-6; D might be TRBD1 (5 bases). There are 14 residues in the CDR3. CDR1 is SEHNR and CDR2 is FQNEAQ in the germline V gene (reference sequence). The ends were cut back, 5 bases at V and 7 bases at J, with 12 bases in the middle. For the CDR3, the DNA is TGTGCCAGCAGCCTTGGACATCCGAATTCACCCCTCCACTTT. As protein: CASSLGHPNSPLHF.

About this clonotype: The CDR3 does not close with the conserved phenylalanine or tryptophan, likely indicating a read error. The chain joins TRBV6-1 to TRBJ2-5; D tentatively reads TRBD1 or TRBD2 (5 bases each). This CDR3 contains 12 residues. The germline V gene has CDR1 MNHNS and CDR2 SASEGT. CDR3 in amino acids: CASLSGQETQYL. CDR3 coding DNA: TGTGCCAGCTTGAGCGGACAAGAAACCCAGTACCTC.